One sample yielded the 9 T cell receptor beta chains listed below, sequenced in a study of blood T cell repertoires in COVID-19. TCRdb's copy holds only in-frame clones and misses some; the assay was immunoSEQ multiplex PCR. The profile covers about 37,000 clones, with roughly 90% appearing a single time and 5.5% to 6.5% taken by the ten largest. The source material was peripheral blood. The receptors shown here come from a human donor in a cohort sampled during active COVID-19.

The V and J genes are TRBV5-4 and TRBJ1-4, with 11 bases aligning to TRBD1. The CDR3 spans 16 residues. The V and J ends lost 4 bases and 7 bases, in that order; junction bases with no gene match: 9. The V gene's germline CDR1 is SGHNT and CDR2 YYREEE (reference sequence). DNA of the CDR3: TGTGCCAGCAGCGGGGGGCCCGGGACAGGGGGTGAAAAACTGTTTTTT. The encoded protein is CASSGGPGTGGEKLFF.

The J gene is TRBJ1-4, the V gene TRBV5-1; a weak D match, TRBD1 (5 bases). CDR3 size: 13 residues. CDR1 and CDR2 from the germline V gene are SGHRS and YFSETQ. The V gene lost 4 bases and the J gene lost 5 bases, with 9 bases spanning the gap. The CDR3 sequence is CASSLGGNEKLFF. DNA of the CDR3: TGCGCCAGCAGCCTCGGGGGGAATGAAAAACTGTTTTTT. Complete variable domain (other parts from reference TRBV5-1 and TRBJ1-4): KAGVTQTPRYLIKTRGQQVTLSCSPISGHRSVSWYQQTPGQGLQFLFEYFSETQRNKGNFPGRFSGRQFSNSRSEMNVSTLELGDSALYLCASSLGGNEKLFFGSGTQLSVL.

The genes are TRBV21-1 and TRBJ1-5; the tabulated D call, TRBD1, remains unverified against the DNA. TRBV21-1 is a documented pseudogene. The CDR3 contains 15 residues. CDR3 sequence: CASSKRDRPNQPQHF. The CDR3 DNA follows: TGTGCCAGCAGCAAGAGGGACAGGCCTAATCAGCCCCAGCATTTT.

This clone has a single count. This chain joins TRBV12-3 or TRBV12-4 and TRBJ1-2, with no clear D. Trimming took 4 bases from V and 4 from J, leaving 10 bases between them. This CDR3 has 13 amino acids. The CDR3 reads CASSSAEGYGYTF. The DNA of the CDR3 is TGTGCCAGCAGTTCTGCAGAGGGCTATGGCTACACCTTC.

This rearrangement joins TRBV28 to TRBJ2-3; 9 bases map to TRBD2. The J segment lost 2 bases and the V segment lost 7 bases, leaving 10 bases of the junction unmatched. Germline lookup yields CDR1 MDHEN and CDR2 SYDVKM. This CDR3 contains 16 residues. CDR3 DNA sequence: TGTGCCAGCACCCTAGGGATAGCGGGAGCCACAGATACGCAGTATTTT. This translates into CASTLGIAGATDTQYF.

About this clone itself: At one end the junction does not follow the germline gene, possibly because of a read error. J is TRBJ1-4 and V is TRBV10-2; TRBD1 matches at 9 bases. This CDR3 spans 15 amino acids. The V gene's germline CDR1 is WSHSY and CDR2 SAAADI. The CDR3 spells CASSGPGQGNEQLFF. The CDR3, as DNA: TGCGCCAGCAGTGGCCCGGGACAGGGAAATGAACAACTGTTTTTT.

The rearrangement links TRBV7-2 to TRBJ1-1; D is possibly TRBD1 (6 bases). V lost 0 bases and J lost 4, with 18 bases in between. This CDR3 contains 17 residues. Germline V lookup: CDR1 SGHTA, CDR2 FQGNSA. The CDR3 DNA follows: TGTGCCAGCAGCTTAGCCGTCAGGGGATGGGTGGGCACTGAAGCTTTCTTT. Protein: CASSLAVRGWVGTEAFF.

The count of this clone is one. The chain employs TRBV7-6 and TRBJ1-2; a possible D gene is TRBD1 (6 bases). This CDR3 has 15 amino acids. Trimming pared 5 bases from V and 4 bases from J, leaving 17 bases between. The germline gives CDR1 SGHVS, CDR2 FNYEAQ. The chain's CDR3 is CASSRLGQGTYGYTF. In DNA, the CDR3 is TGTGCCAGCAGCCGCCTTGGGCAGGGGACCTATGGCTACACCTTC.

This chain joins TRBV29-1 and TRBJ2-3; 7 nucleotides match TRBD1. The ends lost 4 bases at V and 3 bases at J; junction bases unmatched: 4. CDR1 and CDR2 (germline): SQVTM, ANQGSEA. There are 13 residues in the CDR3. The CDR3 DNA sequence: TGCAGCGTTGGGGAACAGGGGACAGATACGCAGTATTTT. Amino acid sequence: CSVGEQGTDTQYF.